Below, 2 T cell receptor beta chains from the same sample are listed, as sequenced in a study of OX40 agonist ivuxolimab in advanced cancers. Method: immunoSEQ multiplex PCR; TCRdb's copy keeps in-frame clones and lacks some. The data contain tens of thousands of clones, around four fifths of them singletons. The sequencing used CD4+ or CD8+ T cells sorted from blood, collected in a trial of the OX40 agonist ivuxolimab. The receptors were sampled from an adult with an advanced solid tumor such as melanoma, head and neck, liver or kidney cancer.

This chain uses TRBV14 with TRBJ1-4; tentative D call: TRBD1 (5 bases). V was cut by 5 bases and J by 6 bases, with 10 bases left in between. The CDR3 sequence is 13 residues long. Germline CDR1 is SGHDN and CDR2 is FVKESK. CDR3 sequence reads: CASSRGLYEKLFF. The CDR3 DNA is TGTGCCAGCAGCAGGGGCCTCTATGAAAAACTGTTTTTT. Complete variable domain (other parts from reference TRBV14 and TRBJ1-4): EAGVTQFPSHSVIEKGQTVTLRCDPISGHDNLYWYRRVMGKEIKFLLHFVKESKQDESGMPNNRFLAERTGGTYSTLKVQPAELEDSGVYFCASSRGLYEKLFFGSGTQLSVL.

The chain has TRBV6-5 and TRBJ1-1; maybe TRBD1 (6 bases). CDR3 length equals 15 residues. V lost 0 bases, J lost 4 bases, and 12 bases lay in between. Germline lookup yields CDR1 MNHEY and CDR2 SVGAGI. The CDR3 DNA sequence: TGTGCCAGCAGTTACTCGGAGGGGGTGGGCACTGAAGCTTTCTTT. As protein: CASSYSEGVGTEAFF.